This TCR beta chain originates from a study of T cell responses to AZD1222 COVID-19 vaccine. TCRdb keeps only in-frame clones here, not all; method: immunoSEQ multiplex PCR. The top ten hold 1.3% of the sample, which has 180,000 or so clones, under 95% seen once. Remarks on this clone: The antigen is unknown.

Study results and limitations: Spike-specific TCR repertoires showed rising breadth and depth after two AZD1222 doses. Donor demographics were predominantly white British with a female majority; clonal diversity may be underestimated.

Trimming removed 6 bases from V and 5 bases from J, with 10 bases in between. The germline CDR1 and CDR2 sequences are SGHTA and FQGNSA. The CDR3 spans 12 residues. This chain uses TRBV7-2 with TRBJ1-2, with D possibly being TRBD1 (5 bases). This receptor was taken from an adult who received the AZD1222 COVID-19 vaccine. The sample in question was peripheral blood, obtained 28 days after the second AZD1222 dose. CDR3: CASRTDNYGYTF. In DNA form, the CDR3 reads TGTGCCAGCAGGACAGATAATTATGGCTACACCTTC.